This T cell receptor (beta chain) was obtained from a study of blood T cell repertoires in COVID-19. Across the whole study: T cells, B-cell-depleted T cells, or PBMCs provided the cDNA or gDNA that served as material.

Original data processing: Estimation of nucleated cell counts relied on the amplification of reference gene primers. TCRdb's table, derived via immunoSEQ multiplex PCR, lists solely in-frame clones and lacks some. For V, J and clone size, that table is used; D and trimming come from the DNA. Here the sample spans 93,000 or so clones, 75% to 90% being singletons. The V gene's germline CDR1 is MNHEY and CDR2 SMNVEV (reference sequence). V lost 5 bases, J lost 0 bases, and 5 bases stayed unmatched. The CDR3 length is 15 residues. This chain links TRBV27 with TRBJ2-3; TRBD1 aligns across 7 bases. Sequenced: peripheral blood. The receptor comes from a human donor in a cohort sampled during active COVID-19. The CDR3 reads CASSSRTGSTDTQYF. Written as DNA, the CDR3 is TGTGCCAGCAGTAGCCGGACAGGCAGCACAGATACGCAGTATTTT.